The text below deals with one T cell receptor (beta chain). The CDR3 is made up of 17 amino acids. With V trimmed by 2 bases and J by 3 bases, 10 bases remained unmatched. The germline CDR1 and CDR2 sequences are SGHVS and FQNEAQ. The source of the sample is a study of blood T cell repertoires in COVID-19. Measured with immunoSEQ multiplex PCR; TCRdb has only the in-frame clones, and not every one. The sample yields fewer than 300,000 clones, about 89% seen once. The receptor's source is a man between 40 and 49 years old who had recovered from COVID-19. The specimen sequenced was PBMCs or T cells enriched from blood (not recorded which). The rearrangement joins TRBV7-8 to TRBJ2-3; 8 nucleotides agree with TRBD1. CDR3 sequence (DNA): TGTGCCAGCAGCTTAAGAACCGGGACAGGTGGGACAGATACGCAGTATTTT. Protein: CASSLRTGTGGTDTQYF.